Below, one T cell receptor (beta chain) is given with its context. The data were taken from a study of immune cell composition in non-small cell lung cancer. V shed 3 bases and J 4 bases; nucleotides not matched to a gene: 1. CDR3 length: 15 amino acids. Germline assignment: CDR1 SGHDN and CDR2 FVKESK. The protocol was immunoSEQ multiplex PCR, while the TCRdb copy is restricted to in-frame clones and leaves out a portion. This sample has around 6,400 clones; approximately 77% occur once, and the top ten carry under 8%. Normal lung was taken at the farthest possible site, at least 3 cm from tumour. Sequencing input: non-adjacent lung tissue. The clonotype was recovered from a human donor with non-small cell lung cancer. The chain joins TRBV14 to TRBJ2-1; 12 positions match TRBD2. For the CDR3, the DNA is TGTGCCAGCAGCCACCTAGCGGGGGGGTACAATGAGCAGTTCTTC. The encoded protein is CASSHLAGGYNEQFF.